Following are 3 T cell receptor beta chains from one sample sequenced in a study of response to subunit inactivated influenza vaccine. MiXCR, applied by TCRdb to the RT-PCR reads, yields one record per CDR3 protein. The repertoire has 710,000 or so distinct CDR3 sequences, approximately 15% of them found once; the top ten carry approximately 10%. The input for sequencing was PBMCs from blood, taken roughly 13 days after vaccination. These receptors were taken from a man aged 50-59 years who received an inactivated influenza vaccine.

V is TRBV11-2 and J is TRBJ2-7; either TRBD1 or TRBD2 may fit D (5 bases each). The V end lost 6 bases, the J end lost 2 bases, and 11 bases lay between the germline ends. This CDR3 is 13 amino acids long. The germline V gene encodes CDR1 SGHAT and CDR2 FQNNGV. The CDR3 nucleotides read TGTGCCAGCAGGGGGGACGGAACCTACGAGCAGTACTTC. This codes for CASRGDGTYEQYF.

The table lists this clonotype with a few counts. V usage is TRBV3-1 and J usage is TRBJ2-7; TRBD2 agrees at 7 bases. Germline assignment: CDR1 LGHDT and CDR2 YNNKEL (reference sequence). The CDR3 is 14 residues long. Losses at the gene ends were 3 bases for V and 0 bases for J; bases not matched to a gene: 2. The CDR3 is CASSHGGGSYEQYF. The DNA for the CDR3 is TGTGCCAGCAGCCACGGCGGGGGCTCCTACGAGCAGTACTTC.

This clonotype was counted a few times. The genes are TRBV27 and TRBJ1-5; D gene uncertain. V lost 3 bases, J lost 2 bases, and 11 bases lay in between. The CDR3 has 15 residues. Germline V lookup: CDR1 MNHEY, CDR2 SMNVEV (reference sequence). CDR3: CASSLSLVGNQPQHF. The CDR3, as DNA: TGTGCCAGCAGTTTGTCCCTGGTAGGCAATCAGCCCCAGCATTTT.